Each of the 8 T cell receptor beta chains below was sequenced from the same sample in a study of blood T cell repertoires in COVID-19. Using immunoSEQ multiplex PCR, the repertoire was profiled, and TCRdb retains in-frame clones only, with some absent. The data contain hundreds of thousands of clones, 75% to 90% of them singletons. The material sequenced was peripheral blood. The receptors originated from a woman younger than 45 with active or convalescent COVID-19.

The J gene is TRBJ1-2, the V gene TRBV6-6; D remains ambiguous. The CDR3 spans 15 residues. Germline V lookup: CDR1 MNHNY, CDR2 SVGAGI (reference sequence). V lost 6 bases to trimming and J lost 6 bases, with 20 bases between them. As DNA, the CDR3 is TGTGCCAGCAGCGATCCCGGCCTCAGGCGAAATGGCTACACCTTC. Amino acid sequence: CASSDPGLRRNGYTF.

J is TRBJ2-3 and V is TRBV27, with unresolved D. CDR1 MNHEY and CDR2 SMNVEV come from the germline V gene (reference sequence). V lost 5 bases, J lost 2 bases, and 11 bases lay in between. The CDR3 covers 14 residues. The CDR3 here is CASSRSENTDTQYF. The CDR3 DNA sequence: TGTGCCAGCAGTAGGTCGGAGAACACAGATACGCAGTATTTT.

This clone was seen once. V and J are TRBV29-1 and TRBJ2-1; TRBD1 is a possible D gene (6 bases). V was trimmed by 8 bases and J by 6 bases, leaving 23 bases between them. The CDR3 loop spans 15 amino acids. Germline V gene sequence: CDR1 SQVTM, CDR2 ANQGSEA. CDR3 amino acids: CSLGLPGHPTNEQFF. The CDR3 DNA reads TGCAGCCTTGGACTGCCGGGACATCCTACCAATGAGCAGTTCTTC.

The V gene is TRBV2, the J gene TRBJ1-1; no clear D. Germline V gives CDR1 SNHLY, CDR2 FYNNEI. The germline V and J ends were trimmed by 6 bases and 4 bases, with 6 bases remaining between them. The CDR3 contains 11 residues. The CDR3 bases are TGTGCCAGCAGGACTACCACTGAAGCTTTCTTT. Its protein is CASRTTTEAFF.

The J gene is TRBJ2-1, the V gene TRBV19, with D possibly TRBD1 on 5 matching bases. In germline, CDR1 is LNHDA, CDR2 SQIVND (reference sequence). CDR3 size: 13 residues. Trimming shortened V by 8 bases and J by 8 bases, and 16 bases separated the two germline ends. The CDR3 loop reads CASSDLVRDEQFF. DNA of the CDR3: TGTGCCAGTTCTGACTTAGTCAGGGATGAGCAGTTCTTC.

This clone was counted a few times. Here the CDR3 reads CASSTGAMMGNQPQHF. CDR3 coding DNA: TGTGCCAGCAGCACGGGAGCCATGATGGGTAATCAGCCCCAGCATTTT. This sequence joins TRBV7-6 and TRBJ1-5; D not certain. V was cut by 5 bases and J by 4 bases, with 18 bases left in between. The CDR3 contains 16 residues. Germline V gene sequence: CDR1 SGHVS, CDR2 FNYEAQ.

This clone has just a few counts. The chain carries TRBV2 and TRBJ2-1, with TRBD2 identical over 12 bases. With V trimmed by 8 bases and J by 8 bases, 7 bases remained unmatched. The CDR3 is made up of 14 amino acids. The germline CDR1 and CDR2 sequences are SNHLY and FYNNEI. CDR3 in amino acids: CASGWTSGEDEQFF. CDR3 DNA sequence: TGTGCCAGCGGGTGGACTAGCGGGGAAGATGAGCAGTTCTTC.

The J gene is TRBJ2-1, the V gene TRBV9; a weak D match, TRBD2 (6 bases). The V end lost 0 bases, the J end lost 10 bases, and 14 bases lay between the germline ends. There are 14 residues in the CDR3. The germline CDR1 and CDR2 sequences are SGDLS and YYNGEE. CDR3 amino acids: CASSVEASVREQFF. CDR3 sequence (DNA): TGTGCCAGCAGCGTAGAGGCTAGCGTCCGAGAGCAGTTCTTC.